This TCR beta chain was profiled in a study of T cell changes during pregnancy in multiple sclerosis. CDR3 length: 15 amino acids. Per germline, CDR1 MNHEY and CDR2 SMNVEV (reference sequence). V gave up 5 bases and J gave up 4 bases; unmatched junction bases: 8. In its sample, this clone was seen a few times. Measured with immunoSEQ multiplex PCR; TCRdb has only the in-frame clones, and not every one. The repertoire has approximately 100,000 clones, around 90% of them found once; the top ten carry around 1.2%. This rearrangement joins TRBV27 to TRBJ1-2, with 9 bases aligning to TRBD1. The input for sequencing was peripheral blood, taken in the second trimester of pregnancy. This clonotype was sampled from a female donor with multiple sclerosis, enrolled in a pregnancy study. Here the CDR3 DNA reads TGTGCCAGCAGTCTCTACGGGACAGGGCTCTATGGCTACACCTTC. It codes for CASSLYGTGLYGYTF.